This is a list of T cell receptor beta chains from one sample in a study of control samples from healthy donors and cancer patients. Some clones are missing from TCRdb's copy, which holds only in-frame ones; the method was immunoSEQ multiplex PCR. The sample lists roughly 160,000 clones; roughly 94% were seen once. Sequenced: PBMCs. These receptors all come from a man aged 60 to 75 with colorectal cancer. The CDR3 runs from the conserved cysteine through the conserved F or W. The D gene is left open where the match is weak. Only some rows state a clone size, as once, few, many or a class for expanded clones.

CSVGAGMGTEAFF TGCAGCGTTGGGGCAGGGATGGGCACTGAAGCTTTCTTT TRBJ1-1 NA NA TRBV29-1
CASSLYHPGSNTEAFF TGCGCCAGCAGCCTCTACCACCCAGGGTCGAACACTGAAGCTTTCTTT TRBJ1-1 NA NA TRBV5-1
CASSSGETQYF TGCGCCAGCAGCTCGGGGGAGACCCAGTACTTC TRBJ2-5 NA NA TRBV5-1
CAWTRGYSGNTIYF TGTGCCTGGACACGGGGTTACTCTGGAAACACCATATATTTT TRBJ1-3 NA NA TRBV30
CASSLKFDTEAFF TGCGCCAGCAGCTTGAAGTTTGACACTGAAGCTTTCTTT TRBJ1-1 NA NA TRBV5-1
CASSPEEWSGPLHF TGTGCCAGCTCACCGGAAGAGTGGTCGGGGCCCCTCCACTTT TRBJ1-6 NA NA TRBV18
CASSLVGWGYTF TGTGCCAGCAGCTTAGTGGGCTGGGGCTACACCTTC TRBJ1-2 NA NA TRBV5-6
CASSPGTSGVGAQYF TGTGCCAGCAGTCCCGGGACTAGTGGGGTGGGGGCGCAGTATTTT TRBJ2-3 TRBD2 NA TRBV7-9
CASSGLAGHTGELFF TGTGCCAGCAGTGGACTAGCGGGTCACACCGGGGAGCTGTTTTTT TRBJ2-2 TRBD2 once TRBV2
CASSPTGGRETQYF TGTGCCAGCAGTCCGACAGGGGGCAGAGAGACCCAGTACTTC TRBJ2-5 TRBD1 NA TRBV6-4
CAIAMDRGLGQPQHF TGTGCCATCGCAATGGACAGGGGGCTTGGTCAGCCCCAGCATTTT TRBJ1-5 TRBD1 NA TRBV10-3
CASKGSGGSTDTQYF TGTGCCAGCAAGGGTAGCGGGGGCTCCACAGATACGCAGTATTTT TRBJ2-3 TRBD2 NA TRBV6-5
CASSRQGGQETQYF TGTGCCAGCAGCCGACAGGGTGGGCAAGAGACCCAGTACTTC TRBJ2-5 TRBD1 NA TRBV27
CASSSGVSTDTQYF TGCGCCAGCAGCTCGGGGGTTAGCACAGATACGCAGTATTTT TRBJ2-3 NA NA TRBV5-1
CASSAPRDRESTEAFF TGTGCCAGCAGTGCCCCCCGGGACAGGGAAAGCACTGAAGCTTTCTTT TRBJ1-1 TRBD1 once TRBV6-4
CASARGTSGGAETQYF TGTGCCAGCGCTCGCGGGACTAGCGGGGGGGCTGAGACCCAGTACTTC TRBJ2-5 TRBD2 NA TRBV27
CATRQGSYGYTF TGTGCCACCCGACAGGGGTCCTATGGCTACACCTTC TRBJ1-2 TRBD1 NA TRBV27
CASSRDRGELATGYTF TGTGCCAGCAGCCGGGACAGGGGGGAGTTGGCGACTGGCTACACCTTC TRBJ1-2 TRBD1 NA TRBV5-4
CASSPGLAGGPYEQYF TGTGCCAGCAGTCCGGGACTAGCGGGGGGCCCCTACGAGCAGTACTTC TRBJ2-7 TRBD2 NA TRBV6-2/TRBV6-3
CASSQERHQNYGYTF TGTGCCAGCAGCCAAGAGAGACACCAAAACTATGGCTACACCTTC TRBJ1-2 NA NA TRBV3-1/TRBV3-2
CASSFTGGPRYGYTF TGCGCCAGCAGCTTTACAGGGGGCCCACGCTATGGCTACACCTTC TRBJ1-2 TRBD1 NA TRBV5-1
CASSFSRGAANTGELFF TGTGCCAGCAGCTTCTCCCGGGGTGCAGCGAACACCGGGGAGCTGTTTTTT TRBJ2-2 NA NA TRBV5-6
CASSAGAIISGNTIYF TGTGCCAGCTCTGCAGGGGCGATAATCTCTGGAAACACCATATATTTT TRBJ1-3 NA NA TRBV7-8
CATQRTRGSYNEQFF TGTGCCACCCAACGAACTCGGGGGAGTTACAATGAGCAGTTCTTC TRBJ2-1 NA NA TRBV25-1
CASSVGQGSTKQYF TGTGCCAGCAGTGTAGGACAGGGTTCTACGAAGCAGTACTTC TRBJ2-7 TRBD1 NA TRBV25-1
CASSQDRSGTTYNEQFF TGCGCCAGCAGCCAAGATCGGTCCGGGACCACATACAATGAGCAGTTCTTC TRBJ2-1 NA NA TRBV4-1
CASSEGTANSGYGYTF TGCGCCAGCAGCGAGGGGACAGCCAACTCGGGCTATGGCTACACCTTC TRBJ1-2 TRBD1 NA TRBV5-1
CASSLPSGDNEQFF TGTGCCAGCAGCCTCCCCTCAGGGGACAATGAGCAGTTCTTC TRBJ2-1 NA NA TRBV5-6
CASSSYSGGEGDTQYF TGTGCCAGCAGTTCCTATAGCGGGGGGGAGGGAGATACGCAGTATTTT TRBJ2-3 TRBD2 NA TRBV6-5
CSVVGQNEKLFF TGCAGCGTAGTTGGACAGAATGAAAAACTGTTTTTT TRBJ1-4 NA NA TRBV29-1
CAWSDRGGNSPLHF TGTGCCTGGAGCGACAGGGGCGGTAATTCACCCCTCCACTTT TRBJ1-6 TRBD1 NA TRBV30
CASSLGQGGDTQYF TGCGCCAGCAGCTTGGGTCAGGGAGGAGATACGCAGTATTTT TRBJ2-3 NA few TRBV5-1
CASSKDGSGGARMKDTQYF TGTGCCAGCAGCAAAGACGGTAGCGGGGGCGCAAGGATGAAAGATACGCAGTATTTT TRBJ2-3 NA NA TRBV21-1
CAWSLGAGMNTEAFF TGTGCCTGGAGTCTGGGGGCAGGAATGAACACTGAAGCTTTCTTT TRBJ1-1 NA once TRBV30
CASSVRGSNQPQHF TGTGCCAGCAGCGTGAGGGGAAGCAATCAGCCCCAGCATTTT TRBJ1-5 NA once TRBV5-6
CASSLYARRVNTGELFF TGTGCCAGCAGCTTATATGCACGGAGAGTAAACACCGGGGAGCTGTTTTTT TRBJ2-2 NA NA TRBV7-9
CASSSTAGGLTDTQYF TGTGCCAGCAGCTCCACAGCGGGGGGGCTCACAGATACGCAGTATTTT TRBJ2-3 TRBD2 NA TRBV7-4
CASSPIGTGGTDTQYF TGTGCCAGCAGTCCCATAGGGACAGGGGGCACAGATACGCAGTATTTT TRBJ2-3 TRBD1 NA TRBV28
CSVDSSSGGFGETQYF TGCAGCGTTGATTCGTCTAGCGGGGGGTTTGGCGAGACCCAGTACTTC TRBJ2-5 TRBD2 NA TRBV29-1
CASSLGTGGLDTQYF TGTGCCAGCAGCTTAGGGACAGGGGGACTAGATACGCAGTATTTT TRBJ2-3 TRBD1 NA TRBV13
CASREILGGQRSNQPQHF TGTGCCAGCAGAGAGATCTTAGGGGGGCAGCGAAGCAATCAGCCCCAGCATTTT TRBJ1-5 NA NA TRBV21-1
CASSAQGPYNYGYTF TGTGCCAGCAGCGCACAGGGGCCGTATAACTATGGCTACACCTTC TRBJ1-2 TRBD1 NA TRBV9
CASSQDLGGTDYGYTF TGCGCCAGCAGCCAAGATTTAGGCGGGACGGATTATGGCTACACCTTC TRBJ1-2 NA NA TRBV4-3
CAWSVSSPYVQFF TGTGCCTGGAGTGTGTCCAGTCCCTATGTGCAGTTCTTC TRBJ2-1 NA NA TRBV30
CASRKSWEAFF TGTGCCAGCAGAAAATCGTGGGAAGCTTTCTTT TRBJ1-1 NA NA TRBV12-3/TRBV12-4
CASSLEFGPRGGAFF TGTGCCAGCAGCTTGGAGTTTGGGCCTAGAGGGGGAGCTTTCTTT TRBJ1-1 NA NA TRBV5-5
CASRKSETQYF TGTGCCAGCAGGAAAAGTGAGACCCAGTACTTC TRBJ2-5 NA NA TRBV12-3/TRBV12-4
CASGLDRTSYEQYF TGTGCTAGTGGCCTCGACAGGACCTCCTACGAGCAGTACTTC TRBJ2-7 NA NA TRBV12-5
CATSRDQTSGGMPFF TGTGCCACCAGCAGAGATCAGACTAGCGGGGGTATGCCGTTCTTC TRBJ2-1 TRBD2 NA TRBV15
CASSLANQANYGYTF TGTGCCAGCAGCTTAGCGAACCAGGCTAACTATGGCTACACCTTC TRBJ1-2 NA NA TRBV7-9
CASAGDIGTGELFF TGTGCCAGCGCCGGAGACATAGGCACCGGGGAGCTGTTTTTT TRBJ2-2 NA NA TRBV2
CATLDSSRSPLHF TGTGCCACCCTAGACAGTTCCCGATCACCCCTCCACTTT TRBJ1-6 NA NA TRBV6-6
CASSYRAVNYGYTF TGTGCCAGCAGTTACAGGGCAGTTAACTATGGCTACACCTTC TRBJ1-2 NA NA TRBV28
CASSSGAGVTYEQYF TGTGCCAGCAGTTCGGGGGCAGGGGTTACCTACGAGCAGTACTTC TRBJ2-7 NA NA TRBV28
CASSSPRGGAYLPDTQYF TGTGCCAGCAGTTCGCCAAGGGGGGGGGCCTATTTGCCAGATACGCAGTATTTT TRBJ2-3 NA NA TRBV27
CASSPRQGYQETQYF TGTGCCAGCAGCCCCCGACAGGGGTACCAAGAGACCCAGTACTTC TRBJ2-5 TRBD1 NA TRBV7-2
CASSRQGMNTEAFF TGTGCCAGCAGCCGACAGGGGATGAACACTGAAGCTTTCTTT TRBJ1-1 TRBD1 NA TRBV27
CASSPYGTSGGASTDTQYF TGTGCCAGCAGCCCCTACGGGACTAGCGGGGGGGCTAGCACAGATACGCAGTATTTT TRBJ2-3 TRBD2 NA TRBV7-2
CASSLQGNTEAFF TGTGCCAGCAGCTTGCAGGGGAACACTGAAGCTTTCTTT TRBJ1-1 NA NA TRBV5-8